Listed here are 19 T cell receptor beta chains from one sample, sequenced in a study of T cell changes during pregnancy in multiple sclerosis. Measured with immunoSEQ multiplex PCR; TCRdb has only the in-frame clones, and not every one. The sample shows around 40,000 clones, roughly nine tenths of them seen only once. Sequenced here: CD4+ T cells from peripheral blood mononuclear cells, sampled in the first trimester of pregnancy. These receptor sequences come from a female donor with multiple sclerosis, enrolled in a pregnancy study.

The chain recombines TRBV2 with TRBJ2-1, with D perhaps TRBD2 (6 bases). V shed 2 bases and J shed 5 bases, with 19 bases lying between them. Germline CDR1 is SNHLY and CDR2 is FYNNEI. The CDR3 has 17 amino acids. The CDR3, as DNA: TGTGCCAGCAGTGAAAAGGCTTGGTGGCTAGCGAACAATGAGCAGTTCTTC. This gives the protein CASSEKAWWLANNEQFF.

The chain combines TRBV30 with TRBJ2-7, with D possibly matching TRBD1 (5 bases). The CDR3 consists of 12 residues. Trimming took 2 bases from V and 4 from J, leaving 9 bases between them. Germline values: CDR1 GTSNPN, CDR2 SVGIG (reference sequence). CDR3 region: CAWSIDSYEQYF. CDR3 in DNA: TGTGCCTGGAGTATCGACAGTTACGAGCAGTACTTC.

For the CDR3, the DNA is TGTGCCAGTAGCTTGCAGGTTTCACTTAGCACAGATACGCAGTATTTT. Amino acid sequence: CASSLQVSLSTDTQYF. The J gene is TRBJ2-3, the V gene TRBV19, with D hard to call. Germline V CDR1 and CDR2: LNHDA, SQIVND (reference sequence). Trimming cost V 6 bases and J 0 bases, with 16 bases left between them. The CDR3 has 16 residues. Using reference TRBV19 and TRBJ2-3 for the parts outside the CDR3, the full variable domain is DGGITQSPKYLFRKEGQNVTLSCEQNLNHDAMYWYRQDPGQGLRLIYYSQIVNDFQKGDIAEGYSVSREKKESFPLTVTSAQKNPTAFYLCASSLQVSLSTDTQYFGPGTRLTVL.

The chain has TRBV5-1 and TRBJ2-1; maybe TRBD1 (6 bases). Trimming stripped 1 base from V and 0 bases from J, with 14 bases between. CDR3 length equals 17 residues. The germline gives CDR1 SGHRS, CDR2 YFSETQ. The CDR3 DNA is TGCGCCAGCAGCTTGACCTTCCTACAGGGCTCCTACAATGAGCAGTTCTTC. It encodes CASSLTFLQGSYNEQFF.

The chain is built from TRBV25-1 and TRBJ1-4; the match to TRBD1 covers 8 bases. This CDR3 is built from 15 residues. CDR1 is MGHDK, CDR2 SYGVNS, per germline. Losses at the gene ends were 7 bases for V and 4 bases for J; bases not matched to a gene: 8. The chain's CDR3 is CASTNLQGGNEKLFF. As DNA, the CDR3 is TGTGCCAGCACCAACTTACAGGGGGGTAATGAAAAACTGTTTTTT. The full variable domain, with the rest looked up from reference TRBV25-1 and TRBJ1-4, is EADIYQTPRYLVIGTGKKITLECSQTMGHDKMYWYQQDPGMELHLIHYSYGVNSTEKGDLSSESTVSRIRTEHFPLTLESARPSHTSQYLCASTNLQGGNEKLFFGSGTQLSVL.

This clone was recorded only once. J is TRBJ1-6 and V is TRBV5-1; tentative D call: TRBD1 (5 bases). Looked up from germline, CDR1 is SGHRS and CDR2 is YFSETQ. The CDR3 length is 15 residues. V lost 4 bases and J lost 10, with 18 bases in between. Here the CDR3 reads CASSPQGKEGSPLHF. Written as DNA, the CDR3 is TGCGCCAGCAGCCCCCAGGGAAAGGAAGGATCACCCCTCCACTTT.

This chain uses TRBV28 with TRBJ1-5; D gene uncertain. This CDR3 contains 14 residues. Per germline, CDR1 MDHEN and CDR2 SYDVKM. Trimming stripped 7 bases from V and 5 bases from J, with 15 bases between. CDR3 in DNA: TGTGCCAGCACTCTCCGGGGTGCCTATCAGCCCCAGCATTTT. This sequence encodes CASTLRGAYQPQHF.

The chain uses TRBV5-1 and TRBJ2-3; 11 nucleotides align to TRBD2. This CDR3 has 16 amino acids. The V segment lost 5 bases and the J segment 2 bases; nucleotides outside the gene matches: 7. Germline V CDR1 and CDR2: SGHRS, YFSETQ. CDR3 sequence reads: CASRQGLAGSTDTQYF. The CDR3 DNA follows: TGCGCCAGCAGGCAAGGACTAGCGGGTTCCACAGATACGCAGTATTTT.

The chain uses TRBV27 and TRBJ2-1; TRBD1 matches 7 bases. V dropped 7 bases and J dropped 0; count of bases not matched to a gene: 9. The CDR3 has 16 amino acids. The V gene's germline CDR1 is MNHEY and CDR2 SMNVEV (reference sequence). The DNA of the CDR3 is TGTGCCAGCACCAAAGACAGGGTTAACTCCTACAATGAGCAGTTCTTC. Translated, it gives CASTKDRVNSYNEQFF.

The V and J genes are TRBV7-3 and TRBJ2-2; D remains unclear. Germline CDR1 and CDR2: SGHTA and FQGTGA. V lost 5 bases and J 1 base, leaving 8 bases between the germline ends. The CDR3 has 14 amino acids. CDR3 bases: TGTGCCAGCAGCCCTCCGGGGAACACCGGGGAGCTGTTTTTT. Translated, it gives CASSPPGNTGELFF. The full variable domain, completed using reference TRBV7-3 and TRBJ2-2, is GAGVSQTPSNKVTEKGKYVELRCDPISGHTALYWYRQSLGQGPEFLIYFQGTGAADDSGLPNDRFFAVRPEGSVSTLKIQRTERGDSAVYLCASSPPGNTGELFFGEGSRLTVL.

This clone was seen once. This chain connects TRBV27 to TRBJ1-1, with 7 bases that match TRBD1. The V gene end was trimmed by 4 bases and the J gene end by 1 base; junction bases not matched to a gene: 18. The germline gives CDR1 MNHEY, CDR2 SMNVEV (reference sequence). CDR3 length: 19 amino acids. The CDR3 is CASSWSLTGLGGRNTEAFF. The DNA for the CDR3 is TGTGCCAGCAGTTGGTCCCTGACAGGGTTGGGCGGAAGGAACACTGAAGCTTTCTTT.

This clone occurred a few times. The chain's CDR3 is CASSLAGASGSYYEQYF. Here the CDR3 DNA reads TGTGCCAGCAGCTTGGCCGGAGCTAGCGGGAGTTACTACGAGCAGTACTTC. The V call is TRBV5-4, the J call TRBJ2-7, with 10 nucleotides matching TRBD2. V lost 0 bases, J lost 3 bases, and 9 bases stayed unmatched. Germline CDR1 and CDR2: SGHNT and YYREEE (reference sequence). CDR3 length equals 17 residues.

V is TRBV5-1 and J is TRBJ1-4, with D possibly matching TRBD1 (6 bases). V lost 2 bases, J lost 8 bases, and 10 bases lay in between. The CDR3 spans 13 residues. Germline assignment: CDR1 SGHRS and CDR2 YFSETQ. The CDR3 region is CASSLTGGEKLFF. CDR3 coding DNA: TGCGCCAGCAGCTTAACGGGGGGCGAAAAACTGTTTTTT.

This clone was picked up a small number of times. The chain employs TRBV5-4 and TRBJ2-1; D unresolved. The CDR3 has 14 amino acids. V dropped 4 bases and J dropped 9 bases, with 17 bases sitting between them. Germline-derived CDR1 and CDR2 are SGHNT and YYREEE (reference sequence). The DNA of the CDR3 is TGTGCCAGCAGCCCCCTCCCCGAGGTTTTTGAGCAGTTCTTC. Its translation is CASSPLPEVFEQFF.

This clone was detected only once. The J gene is TRBJ1-5, the V gene TRBV5-8; 8 bases are shared with TRBD1. Germline assignment: CDR1 SGHTS and CDR2 YDEGEE. The CDR3 consists of 16 residues. Trimming removed 4 bases from V and 4 bases from J; junction bases left unmatched: 10. CDR3 sequence: CASSPGQGGGNQPQHF. The CDR3 nucleotides read TGTGCCAGCAGCCCCGGACAGGGCGGGGGAAATCAGCCCCAGCATTTT.

A single count supports this clone. The chain recombines TRBV5-1 with TRBJ1-2; perhaps TRBD1 as D (5 bases). Trimming took 4 bases from V and 4 from J, leaving 14 bases between them. Germline V gene data show CDR1 as SGHRS and CDR2 as YFSETQ. This CDR3 has 14 residues. CDR3 residues: CASSGAMGGYGYTF. The CDR3 nucleotides are TGCGCCAGCAGCGGGGCAATGGGGGGCTATGGCTACACCTTC.

This clone was detected once. This sequence joins TRBV29-1 and TRBJ2-2; perhaps TRBD1 as D (5 bases). Trimming cost V 3 bases and J 6 bases, with 11 bases left between them. The CDR3 is 13 amino acids. Germline-derived CDR1 and CDR2 are SQVTM and ANQGSEA. The CDR3 DNA reads TGCAGCGTTGAGGCATTAGGGGCCGGGGAGCTGTTTTTT. This translates into CSVEALGAGELFF.

The rearrangement joins TRBV30 to TRBJ1-2, with 8 bases fitting TRBD1. The CDR3 length is 13 residues. V shed 3 bases and J 6 bases; nucleotides not matched to a gene: 6. CDR1 is GTSNPN and CDR2 is SVGIG in the germline V gene (reference sequence). The DNA of the CDR3 is TGTGCCTGGAGAGAAACAGGGGGAAATGGCTACACCTTC. Amino acids: CAWRETGGNGYTF.

There are a few counts of this clone. The chain combines TRBV11-2 with TRBJ2-5; D is possibly TRBD2 (6 bases). CDR3 size: 14 residues. The germline V and J ends were trimmed by 3 bases and 5 bases, with 13 bases remaining between them. CDR1 and CDR2 from the germline V gene are SGHAT and FQNNGV. The CDR3 spells CASSFGRGGETQYF. The CDR3 DNA follows: TGTGCCAGCAGCTTTGGGCGGGGTGGGGAGACCCAGTACTTC.